A selection of T cell receptor beta chains follows, all from one sample in a study of immune evolution from preneoplasia to lung adenocarcinoma. Data came from immunoSEQ multiplex PCR; TCRdb stores just in-frame clones and leaves some out. Here the sample spans over 9,000 clones, about four fifths being singletons. Sequenced material: FFPE minimally invasive lung adenocarcinoma tissue. Source of these receptors: a donor at least 70 years old with lung adenocarcinoma. Both conserved end residues are part of each CDR3. D genes are given only for firm matches. For some rows the clone size is stated as once, few or many, or as a class when expanded; others skip it.

V gene: TRBV5-1
J gene: TRBJ1-1
D gene: TRBD1
clone size: .
CDR3 length: 14
CDR3 DNA: TGCGCCAGCAGCGCGGAAGGGGGCGCGCCTGAAGCTTTCTTT
CDR3 protein: CASSAEGGAPEAFF

V gene: TRBV6-1
J gene: TRBJ2-2
D gene: TRBD2
clone size: .
CDR3 length: 19
CDR3 DNA: TGTGCCAGCAGTGAGGGCCATGGACTAGCGGGAAGTTACACCGGGGAGCTGTTTTTT
CDR3 protein: CASSEGHGLAGSYTGELFF

V gene: TRBV28
J gene: TRBJ1-2
D gene: .
clone size: .
CDR3 length: 15
CDR3 DNA: TGTGCCAGCAGTTTGCCCGGGACGAACTCGTTTGGCTACACCTTC
CDR3 protein: CASSLPGTNSFGYTF

V gene: TRBV5-6
J gene: TRBJ2-7
D gene: .
clone size: .
CDR3 length: 13
CDR3 DNA: TGTGCCAGCAGCTTGTTGTCGGGCCTCGAGCAGTACTTC
CDR3 protein: CASSLLSGLEQYF

V gene: TRBV19
J gene: TRBJ1-2
D gene: .
clone size: .
CDR3 length: 13
CDR3 DNA: TGTGCCAGTAGTATAGACGGACAAGGGGGCTACACCTTC
CDR3 protein: CASSIDGQGGYTF

V gene: TRBV2
J gene: TRBJ2-7
D gene: .
clone size: .
CDR3 length: 16
CDR3 DNA: TGTGCCAGCTGGGGGTTATTGGCCTCCGAGTACAACGAGCAGTACTTC
CDR3 protein: CASWGLLASEYNEQYF

V gene: TRBV7-2
J gene: TRBJ1-4
D gene: .
clone size: .
CDR3 length: 14
CDR3 DNA: TGTGCCAGCAGCTTGACAGGCGGTGTCGAAAAACTGTTTTTT
CDR3 protein: CASSLTGGVEKLFF

V gene: TRBV5-1
J gene: TRBJ1-3
D gene: TRBD1
clone size: .
CDR3 length: 17
CDR3 DNA: TGCGCCAGCAGCTCACAGGGGGCCCTGTTCTCTGGAAACACCATATATTTT
CDR3 protein: CASSSQGALFSGNTIYF

V gene: TRBV7-9
J gene: TRBJ2-5
D gene: TRBD1
clone size: .
CDR3 length: 14
CDR3 DNA: TGTGCCAGCAGCTGGACAGGGGTCGGAGAGACCCAGTACTTC
CDR3 protein: CASSWTGVGETQYF

V gene: TRBV10-2
J gene: TRBJ1-4
D gene: TRBD1
clone size: .
CDR3 length: 13
CDR3 DNA: TGCGCCAGTAAGGACAGGCCTAATGAAAAACTGTTTTTT
CDR3 protein: CASKDRPNEKLFF

V gene: TRBV11-2
J gene: TRBJ2-3
D gene: TRBD2
clone size: once
CDR3 length: 15
CDR3 DNA: TGTGCCAGCAGCTCCCTAGCGGGGGACATGGATACGCAGTATTTT
CDR3 protein: CASSSLAGDMDTQYF

V gene: TRBV5-1
J gene: TRBJ1-4
D gene: .
clone size: .
CDR3 length: 15
CDR3 DNA: TGCGCCAGCACCAATGGGGGAGGTAATAATGAAAAACTGTTTTTT
CDR3 protein: CASTNGGGNNEKLFF

V gene: TRBV28
J gene: TRBJ1-3
D gene: TRBD1
clone size: .
CDR3 length: 16
CDR3 DNA: TGTGCCAGCAGTTCAATCGGGACAGGGGCCAGAAACACCATATATTTT
CDR3 protein: CASSSIGTGARNTIYF

V gene: TRBV5-4
J gene: TRBJ2-3
D gene: .
clone size: .
CDR3 length: 15
CDR3 DNA: TGTGCCAGCAGCCCACCCGGGATTCGCACAGATACGCAGTATTTT
CDR3 protein: CASSPPGIRTDTQYF

V gene: TRBV2
J gene: TRBJ1-5
D gene: TRBD1
clone size: .
CDR3 length: 16
CDR3 DNA: TGTGCCAGCTTATGGGACAGGGATGGTAGCAATCAGCCCCAGCATTTT
CDR3 protein: CASLWDRDGSNQPQHF

V gene: TRBV27
J gene: TRBJ2-7
D gene: TRBD2
clone size: few
CDR3 length: 15
CDR3 DNA: TGTGCCAGCAGATACGGGACTAGCGGGACCTACGAGCAGTACTTC
CDR3 protein: CASRYGTSGTYEQYF

V gene: TRBV7-9
J gene: TRBJ2-7
D gene: TRBD2
clone size: .
CDR3 length: 14
CDR3 DNA: TGTGCCAGCAGCTGGGGACTAGCGGGAGATGAGCAGTACTTC
CDR3 protein: CASSWGLAGDEQYF

V gene: TRBV5-4
J gene: TRBJ1-2
D gene: .
clone size: .
CDR3 length: 12
CDR3 DNA: TGTGCCAGCAGCTTGGTAAACTATGGCTACACCTTC
CDR3 protein: CASSLVNYGYTF

V gene: TRBV7-8
J gene: TRBJ1-1
D gene: .
clone size: few
CDR3 length: 15
CDR3 DNA: TGTGCCAGCAGCACTCAGGGAGGGGGAATCACTGAAGCTTTCTTT
CDR3 protein: CASSTQGGGITEAFF

V gene: TRBV4-1
J gene: TRBJ1-1
D gene: .
clone size: .
CDR3 length: 16
CDR3 DNA: TGCGCCAGCAGCCCCAACGTCAGGCCCTTTTTGGCTGAAGCTTTCTTT
CDR3 protein: CASSPNVRPFLAEAFF

V gene: TRBV5-5
J gene: TRBJ2-7
D gene: .
clone size: .
CDR3 length: 13
CDR3 DNA: TGTGCCAGCAGCTTTTTCCAGGCCTACGAGCAGTACTTC
CDR3 protein: CASSFFQAYEQYF

V gene: TRBV28
J gene: TRBJ2-7
D gene: TRBD2
clone size: .
CDR3 length: 13
CDR3 DNA: TGTGCCAGCAGCGGGGGGACTAGCCCAGGGCAGTACTTC
CDR3 protein: CASSGGTSPGQYF

V gene: TRBV7-9
J gene: TRBJ2-1
D gene: .
clone size: .
CDR3 length: 15
CDR3 DNA: TGTGCCAGCAGCCCTAGTTGGGGCGGGGCGGACGGGCAGTTCTTC
CDR3 protein: CASSPSWGGADGQFF

V gene: TRBV28
J gene: TRBJ2-3
D gene: .
clone size: .
CDR3 length: 15
CDR3 DNA: TGTGCCAGCAGTTTATTCGCGGCCGGAACAGATACGCAGTATTTT
CDR3 protein: CASSLFAAGTDTQYF

V gene: TRBV28
J gene: TRBJ1-2
D gene: .
clone size: .
CDR3 length: 15
CDR3 DNA: TGTGCCAGCAGTTCTCCTAGGACAGATCATTATGGCTACACCTTC
CDR3 protein: CASSSPRTDHYGYTF

V gene: TRBV7-9
J gene: TRBJ1-1
D gene: .
clone size: .
CDR3 length: 14
CDR3 DNA: TGTGCCAGCAGTCCGACATGGATGAACACTGAAGCTTTCTTT
CDR3 protein: CASSPTWMNTEAFF

V gene: TRBV25-1
J gene: TRBJ1-2
D gene: .
clone size: .
CDR3 length: 14
CDR3 DNA: TGTGCCAGCAGCCCCGAAGGGAACTTGAATGGCTACACCTTC
CDR3 protein: CASSPEGNLNGYTF

V gene: TRBV28
J gene: TRBJ2-2
D gene: TRBD2
clone size: .
CDR3 length: 19
CDR3 DNA: TGTGCCAGCAGTTCCCTGTGGGCCCAGAGCGGGAGGAACACCGGGGAGCTGTTTTTT
CDR3 protein: CASSSLWAQSGRNTGELFF

V gene: TRBV5-1
J gene: TRBJ2-2
D gene: .
clone size: .
CDR3 length: 17
CDR3 DNA: TGCGCCAGCAGCCCGGAGGTGGGGGGTCTTTATGCCGGGGAGCTGTTTTTT
CDR3 protein: CASSPEVGGLYAGELFF

V gene: TRBV30
J gene: TRBJ2-1
D gene: .
clone size: .
CDR3 length: 12
CDR3 DNA: TGTGCCTGGAGCGAGAATGAGGGTGAGCAGTTCTTC
CDR3 protein: CAWSENEGEQFF

V gene: TRBV6-1
J gene: TRBJ2-3
D gene: TRBD2
clone size: .
CDR3 length: 15
CDR3 DNA: TGTGCCATCACTATGGGACTAGCGGGCACAGATACGCAGTATTTT
CDR3 protein: CAITMGLAGTDTQYF

V gene: TRBV11-2
J gene: TRBJ2-7
D gene: .
clone size: .
CDR3 length: 14
CDR3 DNA: TGTGCCAGCAGCCCTAGGGCAATGGACTACGAGCAGTACTTC
CDR3 protein: CASSPRAMDYEQYF

V gene: TRBV28
J gene: TRBJ2-7
D gene: .
clone size: .
CDR3 length: 13
CDR3 DNA: TGTGCCAGCCAGGAGCTTGCCTCCTACGAGCAGTACTTC
CDR3 protein: CASQELASYEQYF

V gene: TRBV11-2
J gene: TRBJ2-7
D gene: .
clone size: .
CDR3 length: 13
CDR3 DNA: TGTGCCAGCACCGCGCCGGGATCTCGAGAGCAGTACTTC
CDR3 protein: CASTAPGSREQYF

V gene: TRBV7-3
J gene: TRBJ1-1
D gene: .
clone size: .
CDR3 length: 14
CDR3 DNA: TGTGCCAGCAGCCCATCCGGGGACACAAAAAAAGCTTTCTTT
CDR3 protein: CASSPSGDTKKAFF

V gene: TRBV5-1
J gene: TRBJ1-1
D gene: TRBD1
clone size: .
CDR3 length: 16
CDR3 DNA: TGCGCCAGCAGCTTGGAAGGCGGACAGGGAGCTTCTGAAGCTTTCTTT
CDR3 protein: CASSLEGGQGASEAFF

V gene: TRBV28
J gene: TRBJ1-2
D gene: TRBD1
clone size: .
CDR3 length: 13
CDR3 DNA: TGTGCCAGCAGCCCCGACAGGGTCAAAGGCTACACCTTC
CDR3 protein: CASSPDRVKGYTF

V gene: TRBV18
J gene: TRBJ1-1
D gene: .
clone size: .
CDR3 length: 14
CDR3 DNA: TGTGCCAGCTCACCACCCGGCATGAACACTGAAGCTTTCTTT
CDR3 protein: CASSPPGMNTEAFF

V gene: TRBV30
J gene: TRBJ1-1
D gene: TRBD1
clone size: few
CDR3 length: 14
CDR3 DNA: TGTGCCTGGAGAGGGACAGGGGGCGACTTTGAAGCTTTCTTT
CDR3 protein: CAWRGTGGDFEAFF

V gene: TRBV19
J gene: TRBJ1-4
D gene: .
clone size: few
CDR3 length: 14
CDR3 DNA: TGTGCCAGTAGCGACAGTTGGGGAAATGAAAAACTGTTTTTT
CDR3 protein: CASSDSWGNEKLFF

V gene: TRBV30
J gene: TRBJ1-1
D gene: .
clone size: once
CDR3 length: 14
CDR3 DNA: TGTGCCTGGAGTCTAGCAGGCCAAAACACTGAAGCTTTCTTT
CDR3 protein: CAWSLAGQNTEAFF

V gene: TRBV6-6
J gene: TRBJ2-7
D gene: TRBD2
clone size: .
CDR3 length: 14
CDR3 DNA: TGTGCCAGCAGTCGAGGGACTAGCTCCTACGAGCAGTACTTC
CDR3 protein: CASSRGTSSYEQYF

V gene: TRBV28
J gene: TRBJ1-3
D gene: .
clone size: .
CDR3 length: 13
CDR3 DNA: TGTGCCAGCAGTCCAGCCGAGAAAAACACCATATATTTT
CDR3 protein: CASSPAEKNTIYF

V gene: TRBV4-1
J gene: TRBJ1-5
D gene: TRBD1
clone size: .
CDR3 length: 16
CDR3 DNA: TGCGCCAGCAGCCAAGAAGGTTTGACAGGGTCTCAGCCCCAGCATTTT
CDR3 protein: CASSQEGLTGSQPQHF

V gene: TRBV30
J gene: TRBJ2-2
D gene: TRBD2
clone size: few
CDR3 length: 15
CDR3 DNA: TGTGCCTGGAAGACTGCGGGGGCGAACACCGGGGAGCTGTTTTTT
CDR3 protein: CAWKTAGANTGELFF

V gene: TRBV30
J gene: TRBJ1-4
D gene: .
clone size: .
CDR3 length: 13
CDR3 DNA: TGTGCCTGGACCGGACAGATTAATGAAAAACTGTTTTTT
CDR3 protein: CAWTGQINEKLFF

V gene: TRBV5-1
J gene: TRBJ2-7
D gene: .
clone size: .
CDR3 length: 15
CDR3 DNA: TGCGCCAGCAGCTTGGGGTGGTCGGGAGAGGGCGAGCAGTACTTC
CDR3 protein: CASSLGWSGEGEQYF

V gene: TRBV25-1
J gene: TRBJ2-3
D gene: .
clone size: .
CDR3 length: 15
CDR3 DNA: TGTGCCAGCAGTGACTCGGCAGACGTCACAGATACGCAGTATTTT
CDR3 protein: CASSDSADVTDTQYF

V gene: TRBV14
J gene: TRBJ2-7
D gene: TRBD2
clone size: .
CDR3 length: 14
CDR3 DNA: TGTGCCAGCAGCCAAGGCGGACTAGCGGGAAAACAGTACTTC
CDR3 protein: CASSQGGLAGKQYF

V gene: TRBV28
J gene: TRBJ1-2
D gene: .
clone size: .
CDR3 length: 16
CDR3 DNA: TGTGCCAGCACCCCATCTGGGTACAGGGAGGATTATGGCTACACCTTC
CDR3 protein: CASTPSGYREDYGYTF

V gene: TRBV30
J gene: TRBJ2-7
D gene: TRBD1
clone size: .
CDR3 length: 15
CDR3 DNA: TGTGCCTGGAGTCTTCCGGGACAGGGGGGTTATGGGCAGTACTTC
CDR3 protein: CAWSLPGQGGYGQYF

V gene: TRBV10-3
J gene: TRBJ2-3
D gene: .
clone size: .
CDR3 length: 12
CDR3 DNA: TGTGCCTCTAGCGAGCTTTCAGATACGCAGTATTTT
CDR3 protein: CASSELSDTQYF

V gene: TRBV30
J gene: TRBJ2-2
D gene: .
clone size: once
CDR3 length: 13
CDR3 DNA: TGTGCCTGGAGTGTGTGGGCCACCGGGGAGCTGTTTTTT
CDR3 protein: CAWSVWATGELFF